These 21 T cell receptor beta chains were sequenced from one sample in a study of beta chain features in type 1 diabetes. Every bit of the isolated RNA underwent reverse transcription, so sequencing read expressed TCRB transcripts. Some clones are missing from TCRdb's copy, which holds only in-frame ones; the method was immunoSEQ multiplex PCR. The data show about 320,000 clones, 12% to 15% seen once. The sequenced material came from central memory CD4+ T cells from blood. Every receptor here comes from a man aged 25-40 years in good health.

In this sample, this clone turned up a few times. V usage is TRBV9 and J usage is TRBJ2-3; the D gene is possibly TRBD2 (6 bases). There are 14 residues in the CDR3. Germline CDR1 is SGDLS and CDR2 is YYNGEE. The V and J ends lost 4 bases and 1 base respectively, with 10 bases between them. The CDR3 DNA reads as TGTGCCAGCAGCCCGCGGGGAGGCACAGATACGCAGTATTTT. This gives the protein CASSPRGGTDTQYF.

This chain connects TRBV10-3 to TRBJ1-4, with D possibly matching TRBD1 (6 bases). The germline CDR1 and CDR2 sequences are ENHRY and SYGVKD. V lost 0 bases and J lost 8, with 13 bases in between. The CDR3 covers 15 residues. CDR3 in DNA: TGTGCCATCAGTGAGTCAACAGGGCGTTTCGAAAAACTGTTTTTT. It specifies CAISESTGRFEKLFF.

The chain joins TRBV6-6 to TRBJ1-1, with 8 bases lining up with TRBD1. V lost 7 bases to trimming and J lost 4 bases; unmatched junction nucleotides: 8. The CDR3 consists of 14 residues. CDR1 is MNHNY and CDR2 is SVGAGI in the germline V gene (reference sequence). This chain's CDR3 is CASTRQGTITEAFF. The CDR3 nucleotides read TGTGCCAGCACCAGACAGGGGACAATCACTGAAGCTTTCTTT.

The CDR3 loop is CASSSRGRPYEQYV. CDR3 sequence (DNA): TGTGCCAGCAGCTCCCGGGGACGCCCCTACGAGCAGTACGTC. The V call is TRBV7-2, the J call TRBJ2-7; either TRBD1 or TRBD2 may fit D (5 bases each). V lost 4 bases and J 2 bases, leaving 12 bases between the germline ends. The CDR3 totals 14 residues. The germline CDR1 and CDR2 sequences are SGHTA and FQGNSA.

The table lists this clone with a few counts. This same CDR3 is encoded by further DNA sequences in the sample. The chain links TRBV4-3 to TRBJ1-6; 8 bases are shared with TRBD1. The CDR3 is made up of 14 amino acids. V dropped 6 bases and J dropped 8; count of bases not matched to a gene: 6. Germline lookup yields CDR1 LGHNA and CDR2 YSLEER. Here the CDR3 reads CASSLDRGDSPLHF. The CDR3 DNA follows: TGCGCCAGCAGTCTCGACAGGGGAGATTCACCCCTCCACTTT.

This sequence joins TRBV9 and TRBJ1-2; 11 bases line up with TRBD1. The junction had 3 bases not matched to a gene; V was cut back by 1 base and J by 1 base. The CDR3 totals 16 residues. Germline values: CDR1 SGDLS, CDR2 YYNGEE. The chain's CDR3 is CASSVTGTGGNYGYTF. The CDR3 region has the DNA TGTGCCAGCAGCGTAACCGGGACAGGGGGTAACTATGGCTACACCTTC.

This clone was detected ten times or more. CDR3: CASSHGRGLDEQFF. The CDR3 DNA is TGTGCCAGCAGCCATGGCAGGGGGCTCGATGAGCAGTTCTTC. The chain recombines TRBV11-2 with TRBJ2-1, with 8 positions matching TRBD1. The V gene's germline CDR1 is SGHAT and CDR2 FQNNGV. This CDR3 region has 14 residues. The V gene end was trimmed by 5 bases and the J gene end by 8 bases; junction bases not matched to a gene: 8.

This clone occurred a few times. One junction end does not reproduce the germline sequence, and a read error may be involved. The V and J genes are TRBV7-7 and TRBJ2-1, with 9 bases aligning to TRBD2. Germline-derived CDR1 and CDR2 are SSHAT and FNYEAQ (reference sequence). CDR3 length: 15 amino acids. This chain's CDR3 is CASSLGGRAGGEQFF. DNA for the CDR3: TGTGCTAGCAGCTTAGGCGGGAGGGCCGGTGGTGAGCAGTTCTTC.

This clone occurred many times. This chain connects TRBV2 to TRBJ2-4; the match to TRBD2 covers 10 bases. V trimming: 6 bases; J trimming: 7 bases; junction bases outside the gene matches: 6. The CDR3 contains 14 residues. CDR1 and CDR2 (germline): SNHLY, FYNNEI. DNA of the CDR3: TGTGCCAGCAGGGAGCGGGAGGGCCAGAACATTCAGTACTTC. Translated: CASREREGQNIQYF.

This clone was observed at least ten times. The rearrangement joins TRBV23-1 to TRBJ1-3; possibly TRBD1 for D (6 bases). TRBV23-1 is recorded as an ORF, its role being uncertain. This CDR3 has 17 residues. V dropped 0 bases and J dropped 5 bases, with 17 bases sitting between them. CDR3 nucleotide sequence: TGCGCCAGCAGTCAATCGTCGCGACAGGCAGTCAGAAACACCATATATTTT. It specifies CASSQSSRQAVRNTIYF.

The chain uses TRBV5-1 and TRBJ1-5, with TRBD1 identical over 8 bases. This CDR3 has 16 residues. V gave up 4 bases and J gave up 4 bases; unmatched junction bases: 10. Germline V CDR1 and CDR2: SGHRS, YFSETQ. The CDR3 reads CASSKGQGGGNQPQHF. The CDR3 DNA follows: TGCGCCAGCAGCAAAGGACAGGGAGGGGGGAATCAGCCCCAGCATTTT.

There are a few counts of this clone. This chain uses TRBV11-2 with TRBJ2-1, with D perhaps matching TRBD2 (5 bases). This CDR3 spans 14 amino acids. Trimming cost V 1 base and J 9 bases, with 13 bases left between them. Per germline, CDR1 SGHAT and CDR2 FQNNGV. CDR3 sequence (DNA): TGTGCCAGCAGCTTAGGCCCACTAGAGGCTGAGCAGTTCTTC. Translation gives CASSLGPLEAEQFF.

There are a few counts of this clone. The chain uses TRBV6-5 and TRBJ2-5; maybe TRBD1 (6 bases). Per the germline V gene, CDR1 is MNHEY and CDR2 is SVGAGI. CDR3 length equals 13 residues. The ends were cut back, 6 bases at V and 9 bases at J, with 17 bases in the middle. In DNA form, the CDR3 reads TGTGCCAGCAGAAGTCCAGGGGTTTTGGCCCAGTACTTC. It specifies CASRSPGVLAQYF.

This clone was seen more than once but under ten times. The chain recombines TRBV6-1 with TRBJ2-5, with D possibly being TRBD2 (5 bases). Germline values: CDR1 MNHNS, CDR2 SASEGT. Trimming took 6 bases from V and 2 from J, leaving 10 bases between them. The CDR3 is made up of 13 amino acids. CDR3 sequence (DNA): TGTGCCAGCAGAGGACGGACTCAAGAGACCCAGTACTTC. Translating it yields CASRGRTQETQYF.

The chain recombines TRBV5-1 with TRBJ2-1; D might be TRBD2 (5 bases). CDR3 length: 16 residues. CDR1 and CDR2 from the germline V gene are SGHRS and YFSETQ. Trimming took off 4 bases at V and 0 bases at J, with 14 bases between the two ends. The CDR3 DNA sequence: TGCGCCAGCAGCCAAGGAAGCGGACCCTCCTACAATGAGCAGTTCTTC. Protein product: CASSQGSGPSYNEQFF.

Notes on this clone: The same CDR3 can be traced to other DNA sequences in this sample. The V and J genes are TRBV9 and TRBJ2-2; 7 nucleotides align to TRBD1. The CDR3 is 14 amino acids. Per the germline V gene, CDR1 is SGDLS and CDR2 is YYNGEE. The trim removed 3 bases at V and 3 bases at J, leaving 2 bases unmatched. As DNA, the CDR3 is TGTGCCAGCAGCGGGGGACAGTACACCGGGGAGCTGTTTTTT. It codes for CASSGGQYTGELFF.

This clone occurred a few times. The CDR3 reads CASSLSGTSGQETQYF. CDR3 DNA: TGTGCCAGCAGCTTATCGGGGACTAGCGGCCAAGAGACCCAGTACTTC. The V and J genes are TRBV11-2 and TRBJ2-5, with 11 bases identical to TRBD2. Trimming took 2 bases from V and 1 from J; bases not matched to a gene: 3. The germline CDR1 and CDR2 sequences are SGHAT and FQNNGV. This CDR3 spans 16 amino acids.

The chain is built from TRBV9 and TRBJ2-1; 9 bases match TRBD2. This CDR3 comprises 18 residues. CDR1 and CDR2 from the germline V gene are SGDLS and YYNGEE. V dropped 4 bases and J dropped 1; count of bases not matched to a gene: 12. The CDR3 protein is CASSPRVAGVGSYNEQFF. The CDR3 DNA follows: TGTGCCAGCAGCCCCCGGGTAGCGGGAGTCGGGTCCTACAATGAGCAGTTCTTC.

The rearrangement uses TRBV5-6 and TRBJ2-3; 11 bases map to TRBD2. The CDR3 runs to 16 residues. The germline V gene encodes CDR1 SGHDT and CDR2 YYEEEE. The V and J ends lost 6 bases and 0 bases, in that order; junction bases with no gene match: 6. This chain's CDR3 is CASTLTSGASTDTQYF. CDR3 nucleotides: TGTGCCAGCACCCTGACTAGCGGGGCTAGCACAGATACGCAGTATTTT.

This sequence joins TRBV19 and TRBJ1-1; TRBD1 might be the D (5 bases). Trimming removed 6 bases from V and 7 bases from J, with 15 bases in between. The CDR3 is made up of 13 amino acids. Germline V gene sequence: CDR1 LNHDA, CDR2 SQIVND (reference sequence). The DNA of the CDR3 is TGTGCCAGTAGGGGGGGAATGATAGTTGAAGCTTTCTTT. Its protein is CASRGGMIVEAFF.

This chain links TRBV29-1 with TRBJ1-2; D unresolved. This CDR3 region has 11 residues. The ends were cut back, 3 bases at V and 8 bases at J, with 10 bases in the middle. Germline CDR1 reads SQVTM; CDR2 reads ANQGSEA. The CDR3 nucleotides read TGCAGCGTTGATGGGGTTGAGGGCTACACCTTC. This translates into CSVDGVEGYTF. The whole variable domain, remainder taken from reference TRBV29-1 and TRBJ1-2, is SAVISQKPSRDICQRGTSLTIQCQVDSQVTMMFWYRQQPGQSLTLIATANQGSEATYESGFVIDKFPISRPNLTFSTLTVSNMSPEDSSIYLCSVDGVEGYTFGSGTRLTVV.